The 18 T cell receptor beta chains given below trace back to one sample, sequenced in a study of graft-versus-host responses after intestinal transplantation (dated by TCRdb to the early 2020s). The library was built by means of the immunoSEQ multiplex PCR assay. Imported from immuneACCESS, the table was reduced by TCRdb to in-frame sequences with V and J called. These copies leave out some clones; in studies compared against another copy, an unresolved V gene accounts for under half, and the cause of the remainder is not known. The sample table shows just over 40,000 clones, and about 90% are seen once. The top ten hold over 2% of the sample. Sample: PBMCs, taken 300 to 330 days after intestinal transplant. These receptors all come from a human patient who received an intestinal transplant, so some T cells may come from the graft donor.

This chain uses TRBV6-6 with TRBJ1-1, with D tentatively TRBD1 (5 bases). CDR3 size: 15 residues. Per the germline V gene, CDR1 is MNHNY and CDR2 is SVGAGI (reference sequence). Deletions cut 6 bases from V and 3 bases from J, with 17 bases between. CDR3 DNA sequence: TGTGCCAGCAGGGATCGGGGGGGGGTGGACACTGAAGCTTTCTTT. Its translation: CASRDRGGVDTEAFF.

The gene calls are TRBV5-7 and TRBJ2-3; D is perhaps TRBD2 (7 bases). TRBV5-7 is placed among ORFs of uncertain function. This CDR3 has 15 residues. Trimming removed 0 bases at V and 6 bases at J, with 14 bases between. CDR3 bases: TGTGCCAGCAGCTTGGTTCTAGAGGGGGGGGATACGCAGTATTTT. Encoded protein: CASSLVLEGGDTQYF.

The rearrangement links TRBV28 to TRBJ2-2, with 8 nucleotides matching TRBD1. The length of the CDR3 is 16 residues. Losses at the gene ends were 7 bases for V and 7 bases for J; bases not matched to a gene: 14. Germline V gene data show CDR1 as MDHEN and CDR2 as SYDVKM. The CDR3 DNA is TGTGCCAGCAACCCCCGACAGGGGCTAGACATCGGGGAGCTGTTTTTT. Translating it yields CASNPRQGLDIGELFF.

The J gene is TRBJ1-6, the V gene TRBV2, with a weak D call TRBD1 (5 bases). In germline, CDR1 is SNHLY, CDR2 FYNNEI. Deletions cut 2 bases from V and 4 bases from J, with 15 bases between. The CDR3 has 17 amino acids. The DNA of the CDR3 is TGTGCCAGCAGTGAAAACATATGGGGGTCTTATAATTCACCCCTCCACTTT. It is translated as CASSENIWGSYNSPLHF. Drawing the rest from reference TRBV2 and TRBJ1-6, the complete variable domain is EPEVTQTPSHQVTQMGQEVILRCVPISNHLYFYWYRQILGQKVEFLVSFYNNEISEKSEIFDDQFSVERPDGSNFTLKIRSTKLEDSAMYFCASSENIWGSYNSPLHFGNGTRLTVT.

The chain combines TRBV29-1 with TRBJ1-2; D is possibly TRBD1 (6 bases). Trimming left V 1 base short and J 4 bases short, with 10 bases between. Germline CDR1 SQVTM, CDR2 ANQGSEA. CDR3 length: 13 residues. CDR3 in amino acids: CSVEVSRGYGYTF. CDR3 bases: TGCAGCGTTGAAGTGTCCAGGGGCTATGGCTACACCTTC.

V gene TRBV28 combines with J gene TRBJ1-5; TRBD1 matches 7 bases. Germline loops: CDR1 MDHEN, CDR2 SYDVKM. The ends lost 7 bases at V and 0 bases at J; junction bases unmatched: 9. The CDR3 loop spans 16 amino acids. CDR3 sequence: CASNSHRGNSNQPQHF. The CDR3 DNA follows: TGTGCCAGCAACAGCCACAGGGGTAATAGCAATCAGCCCCAGCATTTT.

This chain uses TRBV5-1 with TRBJ2-7, with 10 nucleotides matching TRBD1. The length of the CDR3 is 15 residues. The V gene end was trimmed by 2 bases and the J gene end by 4 bases; junction bases not matched to a gene: 6. The germline gives CDR1 SGHRS, CDR2 YFSETQ. The CDR3 nucleotides are TGCGCCAGCAGCTTAGGGACAGGGGCGATTTACGAGCAGTACTTC. Translated, it gives CASSLGTGAIYEQYF.

This sequence joins TRBV6-1 and TRBJ2-5, with 8 positions matching TRBD2. Germline V lookup: CDR1 MNHNS, CDR2 SASEGT. This CDR3 comprises 13 residues. J was trimmed by 5 bases and V by 4 bases; bases with no gene match: 3. The CDR3 sequence is CASSAGGRETQYF. The DNA of the CDR3 is TGTGCCAGCAGTGCCGGCGGGAGGGAGACCCAGTACTTC.

This clone appeared once. The V gene is TRBV6-6, the J gene TRBJ2-1, with TRBD2 matching 8 bases. Trimming cost V 2 bases and J 5 bases; bases outside gene matches: 8. The CDR3 sequence is 16 residues long. Germline V gene sequence: CDR1 MNHNY, CDR2 SVGAGI (reference sequence). CDR3: CASSYPGLAADNEQFF. As DNA, the CDR3 is TGTGCCAGCAGTTACCCCGGACTAGCCGCCGACAATGAGCAGTTCTTC.

This chain joins TRBV6-6 and TRBJ2-2; either TRBD1 or TRBD2 may supply D (6 bases each). Deletions cut 5 bases from V and 1 base from J, with 14 bases between. The CDR3 totals 16 residues. Germline V CDR1 and CDR2: MNHNY, SVGAGI (reference sequence). The CDR3 DNA is TGTGCCAGCAGTACCCCCGGAGGGGGGAACACCGGGGAGCTGTTTTTT. Translated: CASSTPGGGNTGELFF.

J is TRBJ2-1 and V is TRBV28; D is undetermined. Germline CDR1 is MDHEN and CDR2 is SYDVKM. V was trimmed by 10 bases and J by 6 bases, leaving 13 bases between them. The CDR3 is 12 residues long. The DNA for the CDR3 is TGTGCCAAGCTCTTGGCGCCCAATGAGCAGTTCTTC. Its translation is CAKLLAPNEQFF.

The chain has TRBV9 and TRBJ2-2; D is unclear. Germline assignment: CDR1 SGDLS and CDR2 YYNGEE. Trimming removed 3 bases from V and 3 bases from J, with 6 bases in between. CDR3 length equals 13 residues. CDR3: CASSGEYTGELFF. CDR3 in DNA: TGTGCCAGCAGCGGAGAATACACCGGGGAGCTGTTTTTT. Full variable domain (rest looked up from reference TRBV9 and TRBJ2-2): DSGVTQTPKHLITATGQRVTLRCSPRSGDLSVYWYQQSLDQGLQFLIQYYNGEERAKGNILERFSAQQFPDLHSELNLSSLELGDSALYFCASSGEYTGELFFGEGSRLTVL.

This clone was seen a single time. This chain connects TRBV9 to TRBJ2-1; 8 positions agree with TRBD2. Germline V lookup: CDR1 SGDLS, CDR2 YYNGEE. The CDR3 is 16 amino acids. The V segment lost 4 bases and the J segment 6 bases; nucleotides outside the gene matches: 12. CDR3 in DNA: TGTGCCAGCAGCCCCGACGGGGGGGCTGCTATCAATGAGCAGTTCTTC. This sequence encodes CASSPDGGAAINEQFF.

V and J are TRBV7-2 and TRBJ2-3; 11 bases are shared with TRBD2. The CDR3 consists of 14 residues. Germline trimming cut 2 bases from V and 6 bases from J; bases unmatched to any gene: 1. Germline V gene lookup returns CDR1 SGHTA and CDR2 FQGNSA. The DNA of the CDR3 is TGTGCCAGCAGCTTACGACTAGCGGGGGATACGCAGTATTTT. It encodes CASSLRLAGDTQYF.

CDR3 sequence: CSARTGLNTIYF. The CDR3, as DNA: TGCAGCGCCAGGACAGGGCTAAACACCATATATTTT. V usage is TRBV29-1 and J usage is TRBJ1-3, with TRBD1 identical over 8 bases. The V and J ends lost 7 bases and 6 bases, in that order; junction bases with no gene match: 5. Germline V lookup: CDR1 SQVTM, CDR2 ANQGSEA. This CDR3 has 12 residues.

The gene calls are TRBV7-3 and TRBJ1-1, with a tentative D call TRBD1 (5 bases). The CDR3 runs 15 residues. The V end was cut by 1 base, the J end by 4 bases, with 13 bases between. Germline lookup yields CDR1 SGHTA and CDR2 FQGTGA. CDR3 in DNA: TGTGCCAGCAGCTTAATCGCTGGGGGGAGCACTGAAGCTTTCTTT. Its protein product is CASSLIAGGSTEAFF.

The chain uses TRBV2 and TRBJ2-5, with 8 bases aligning to TRBD2. V gave up 9 bases and J gave up 5 bases; unmatched junction bases: 11. The length of the CDR3 is 14 residues. Per germline, CDR1 SNHLY and CDR2 FYNNEI. The CDR3 DNA reads as TGTGCCAGTGTCCGGACTAGCTCGAGGGAGACCCAGTACTTC. It yields the protein CASVRTSSRETQYF.

The V gene is TRBV4-1, the J gene TRBJ1-3, with 8 bases identical to TRBD1. The CDR3 consists of 15 residues. V lost 4 bases and J lost 7; bases outside the gene matches: 9. The germline gives CDR1 MGHRA, CDR2 YSYEKL. The CDR3 region is CASSPLTQGANTIYF. The CDR3 nucleotides are TGCGCCAGCAGCCCTTTAACGCAGGGGGCGAACACCATATATTTT.